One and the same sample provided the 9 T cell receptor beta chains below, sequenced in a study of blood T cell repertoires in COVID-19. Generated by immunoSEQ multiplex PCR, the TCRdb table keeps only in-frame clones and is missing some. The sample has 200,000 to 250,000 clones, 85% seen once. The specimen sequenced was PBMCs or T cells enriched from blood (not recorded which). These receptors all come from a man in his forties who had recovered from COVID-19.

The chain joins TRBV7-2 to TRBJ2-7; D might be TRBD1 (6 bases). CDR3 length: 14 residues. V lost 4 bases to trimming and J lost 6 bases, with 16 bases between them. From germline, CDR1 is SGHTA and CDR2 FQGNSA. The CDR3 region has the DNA TGTGCCAGCAGCTACACCCGGGACAACGGCGAGCAGTACTTC. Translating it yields CASSYTRDNGEQYF.

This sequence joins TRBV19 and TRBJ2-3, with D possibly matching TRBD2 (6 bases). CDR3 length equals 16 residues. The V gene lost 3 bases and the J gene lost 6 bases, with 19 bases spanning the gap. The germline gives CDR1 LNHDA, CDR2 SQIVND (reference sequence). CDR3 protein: CASSISRGNWRDTQYF. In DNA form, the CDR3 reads TGTGCCAGTAGTATTAGTCGGGGGAACTGGCGGGATACGCAGTATTTT.

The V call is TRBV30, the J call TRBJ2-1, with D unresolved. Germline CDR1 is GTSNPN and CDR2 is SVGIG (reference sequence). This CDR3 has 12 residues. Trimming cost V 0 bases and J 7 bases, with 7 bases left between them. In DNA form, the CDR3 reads TGTGCCTGGAGTGTTTCCAGGAATGAGCAGTTCTTC. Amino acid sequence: CAWSVSRNEQFF.

CDR3 residues: CASSSYTALNTEAFF. The CDR3 bases are TGTGCCAGCAGCTCCTACACAGCCCTGAACACTGAAGCTTTCTTT. J is TRBJ1-1 and V is TRBV7-3, with no clear D. The CDR3 is 15 amino acids. Germline V gene sequence: CDR1 SGHTA, CDR2 FQGTGA. Trimming left V 4 bases short and J 0 bases short, with 12 bases between.

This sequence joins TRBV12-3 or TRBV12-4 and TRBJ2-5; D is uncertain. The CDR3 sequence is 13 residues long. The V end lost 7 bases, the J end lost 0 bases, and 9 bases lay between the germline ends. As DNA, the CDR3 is TGTGCCAGCACGAAAACTAACCAAGAGACCCAGTACTTC. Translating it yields CASTKTNQETQYF.

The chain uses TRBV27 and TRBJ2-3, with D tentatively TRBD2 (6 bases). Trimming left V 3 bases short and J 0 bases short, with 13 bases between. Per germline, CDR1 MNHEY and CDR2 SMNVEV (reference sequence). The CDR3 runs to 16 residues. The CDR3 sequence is CASSFQAGASTDTQYF. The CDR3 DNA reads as TGTGCCAGCAGTTTCCAAGCGGGCGCAAGCACAGATACGCAGTATTTT.

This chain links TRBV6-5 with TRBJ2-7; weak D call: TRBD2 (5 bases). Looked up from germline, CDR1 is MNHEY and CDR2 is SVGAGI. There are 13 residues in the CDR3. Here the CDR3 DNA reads TGTGCAACCACTAGGGCCCTGGGGTACGAGCAGTACTTC. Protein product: CATTRALGYEQYF.

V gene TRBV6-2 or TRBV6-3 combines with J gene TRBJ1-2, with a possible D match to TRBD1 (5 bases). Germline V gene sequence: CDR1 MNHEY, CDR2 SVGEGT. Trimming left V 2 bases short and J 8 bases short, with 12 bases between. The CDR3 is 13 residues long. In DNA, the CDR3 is TGTGCCAGCAGTTACGGGGAGGGGAACGGCTACACCTTC. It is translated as CASSYGEGNGYTF.

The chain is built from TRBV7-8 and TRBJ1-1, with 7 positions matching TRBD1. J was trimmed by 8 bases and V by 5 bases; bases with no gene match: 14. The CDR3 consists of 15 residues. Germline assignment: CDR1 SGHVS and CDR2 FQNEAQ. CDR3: CASSKTGQGLLEAFF. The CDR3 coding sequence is TGTGCCAGCAGCAAGACAGGGCAGGGTCTGTTGGAAGCTTTCTTT.